Shown below are 10 T cell receptor beta chains from a single sample sequenced in a study of blood T cell repertoires in COVID-19. This table comes from immunoSEQ multiplex PCR, and its TCRdb copy is limited to in-frame clones, with some not included. The sample includes 300,000 to 350,000 clones, roughly 87% of them seen just once. Specimen: PBMCs or T cells enriched from blood (not recorded which). These receptors all stem from a woman in her thirties who had recovered from COVID-19.

The chain carries TRBV19 and TRBJ2-3; 12 bases fit TRBD2. The germline gives CDR1 LNHDA, CDR2 SQIVND (reference sequence). The CDR3 totals 17 residues. V was pared by 5 bases and J by 3 bases, with 9 bases of the junction left unmatched. The CDR3 here is CASSSGLAGRGTDTQYF. DNA for the CDR3: TGTGCCAGTAGTTCGGGACTAGCGGGCCGAGGGACAGATACGCAGTATTTT.

The chain is built from TRBV19 and TRBJ1-6; TRBD1 aligns across 9 bases. The CDR3 loop spans 15 amino acids. Germline V gives CDR1 LNHDA, CDR2 SQIVND (reference sequence). Trimming removed 5 bases from V and 8 bases from J; junction bases left unmatched: 7. DNA of the CDR3: TGTGCCAGTAGTGCAAGACAGGGGGGAGATTCACCCCTCCACTTT. Translated, it gives CASSARQGGDSPLHF.

The gene calls are TRBV21-1 and TRBJ1-5; the table calls TRBD1, which could not be checked here. TRBV21-1 is flagged as a pseudogene. The CDR3 spans 19 residues. CDR3 in amino acids: CASSLIGELTGLGNQPQHF. Written as DNA, the CDR3 is TGTGCCAGCAGCCTAATAGGGGAACTTACAGGGCTGGGCAATCAGCCCCAGCATTTT.

The CDR3 bases are TGTGCCAGCAGTTATCTGACAGGTCGCAATTCACCCCTCCACTTT. Protein: CASSYLTGRNSPLHF. The chain is built from TRBV6-2 or TRBV6-3 and TRBJ1-6; possibly TRBD1 for D (6 bases). Trimming pared 3 bases from V and 7 bases from J, leaving 13 bases between. Germline V lookup: CDR1 MNHEY, CDR2 SVGEGT. The CDR3 has 15 residues.

This sequence joins TRBV27 and TRBJ2-7; 8 nucleotides align to TRBD1. CDR1 and CDR2 from the germline V gene are MNHEY and SMNVEV (reference sequence). V lost 8 bases and J lost 3; bases outside the gene matches: 6. The length of the CDR3 is 13 residues. The CDR3: CASRRQGNYEQYF. CDR3 coding DNA: TGTGCCAGCCGGAGACAGGGGAACTACGAGCAGTACTTC.

The genes are TRBV27 and TRBJ2-5, with 8 bases lining up with TRBD1. Germline trimming cut 2 bases from V and 4 bases from J; bases unmatched to any gene: 6. Germline-derived CDR1 and CDR2 are MNHEY and SMNVEV (reference sequence). The CDR3 extends over 15 amino acids. The CDR3 sequence: CASSLVQGVRETQYF. The CDR3 DNA sequence: TGTGCCAGCAGTTTAGTACAGGGGGTAAGAGAGACCCAGTACTTC.

This clone was seen only once. V usage is TRBV5-1 and J usage is TRBJ2-1; TRBD1 is a possible D gene (6 bases). The germline V gene encodes CDR1 SGHRS and CDR2 YFSETQ. With 1 base removed from V and 1 base from J, the gap between germline ends came to 9 bases. CDR3 length: 15 residues. The CDR3 DNA reads TGCGCCAGCAGCTTGTCGGACAGATCCTACAATGAGCAGTTCTTC. Its translation: CASSLSDRSYNEQFF.

This sequence joins TRBV6-5 and TRBJ2-7; 10 bases are shared with TRBD1. The CDR3 spans 13 residues. Germline CDR1 and CDR2: MNHEY and SVGAGI. With 6 bases clipped from V and 4 bases from J, the junction kept 3 bases outside the gene matches. The CDR3 loop reads CASRGTGVYEQYF. The CDR3 nucleotides are TGTGCCAGCAGGGGGACAGGGGTATACGAGCAGTACTTC.

The chain joins TRBV28 to TRBJ1-5, with a possible D match to TRBD1 (6 bases). V was trimmed by 5 bases and J by 2 bases, leaving 22 bases between them. The length of the CDR3 is 18 residues. Per germline, CDR1 MDHEN and CDR2 SYDVKM. The CDR3 here is CASSDQPRTAGRNQPQHF. Here the CDR3 DNA reads TGTGCCAGCAGTGACCAACCCCGGACAGCTGGACGCAATCAGCCCCAGCATTTT.

The chain couples TRBV3-1 (or the pseudogene TRBV3-2) to TRBJ1-1; tentative D call: TRBD1 (6 bases). Deletions cut 2 bases from V and 10 bases from J, with 11 bases between. The CDR3 has 12 residues. Germline V gene lookup returns CDR1 LGHDT and CDR2 YNNKEL (reference sequence). DNA for the CDR3: TGTGCCAGCAGCCAACGGTCACAGGGAGCTTTCTTT. The encoded protein is CASSQRSQGAFF.